This entry lists 11 T cell receptor beta chains sequenced from one sample in a study of blood T cell repertoires in COVID-19. Data came from immunoSEQ multiplex PCR; TCRdb stores just in-frame clones and leaves some out. Seen here are about 210,000 clones, about 92% observed once, and the top ten hold approximately 1.2%. Sequences were obtained from peripheral blood. The receptors originated from a young man with acute or convalescent COVID-19.

The chain uses TRBV7-9 and TRBJ1-4, with 7 positions matching TRBD1. There are 14 residues in the CDR3. The V and J ends lost 8 bases and 8 bases, in that order; junction bases with no gene match: 11. The germline CDR1 and CDR2 sequences are SEHNR and FQNEAQ (reference sequence). Here the CDR3 reads CASVLGGGSEKLFF. The CDR3 region has the DNA TGTGCCAGCGTCCTTGGAGGGGGCAGCGAAAAACTGTTTTTT.

V is TRBV4-1 and J is TRBJ2-7, with 11 bases matching TRBD1. Germline CDR1 reads MGHRA; CDR2 reads YSYEKL. V shed 7 bases, J shed 6 bases, and the junction held 11 bases outside the gene matches. The CDR3 runs to 15 residues. The CDR3 loop is CASKPVGQGATEQYF. The CDR3 bases are TGCGCCAGCAAACCCGTAGGACAGGGGGCTACCGAGCAGTACTTC.

This chain connects TRBV28 to TRBJ2-1; unclear D gene. CDR3 size: 16 residues. Trimming took off 3 bases at V and 5 bases at J, with 17 bases between the two ends. Germline CDR1 MDHEN, CDR2 SYDVKM. In DNA form, the CDR3 reads TGTGCCAGCAGTTTGGTTGGGCCCCCGCCGCACAATGAGCAGTTCTTC. Amino acids: CASSLVGPPPHNEQFF. The full variable domain, with the rest looked up from reference TRBV28 and TRBJ2-1, is DVKVTQSSRYLVKRTGEKVFLECVQDMDHENMFWYRQDPGLGLRLIYFSYDVKMKEKGDIPEGYSVSREKKERFSLILESASTNQTSMYLCASSLVGPPPHNEQFFGPGTRLTVL.

The chain is built from TRBV10-1 and TRBJ2-3; 7 nucleotides line up with TRBD1. CDR1 and CDR2 (germline): WNHNN, SYGVQD (reference sequence). V shed 3 bases and J 1 base; nucleotides not matched to a gene: 7. CDR3 length: 16 residues. The CDR3 bases are TGCGCCAGCAGTGATCGGAAGGGGGCTGGCACAGATACGCAGTATTTT. Protein product: CASSDRKGAGTDTQYF.

The V call is TRBV6-1, the J call TRBJ1-6; D might be TRBD1 (5 bases). CDR3 size: 18 residues. Germline assignment: CDR1 MNHNS and CDR2 SASEGT. V shed 1 base and J shed 4 bases, with 17 bases lying between them. CDR3 region: CASSEGSGTHYYNSPLHF. For the CDR3, the DNA is TGTGCCAGCAGTGAAGGGTCAGGGACTCACTATTATAATTCACCCCTCCACTTT.

J is TRBJ2-3 and V is TRBV9; D may be TRBD1 (5 bases). V was trimmed by 4 bases and J by 0 bases, leaving 15 bases between them. CDR3 length: 16 residues. Germline CDR1 SGDLS, CDR2 YYNGEE. CDR3 bases: TGTGCCAGCAGCCCCTGGGGCTTCTCTAGCACAGATACGCAGTATTTT. It codes for CASSPWGFSSTDTQYF.

The V and J genes are TRBV9 and TRBJ2-6; 11 bases are shared with TRBD2. V shed 3 bases and J 6 bases; nucleotides not matched to a gene: 8. Germline CDR1 SGDLS, CDR2 YYNGEE. The CDR3 sequence is 17 residues long. CDR3 sequence (DNA): TGTGCCAGCAGCGCCACTAGCGGGGGCCCTGTGGCCAACGTCCTGACTTTC. The encoded protein is CASSATSGGPVANVLTF.

This clone occurred a few times. The chain links TRBV5-5 to TRBJ2-1, with unresolved D. The germline V and J ends were trimmed by 4 bases and 7 bases, with 12 bases remaining between them. CDR1 and CDR2 (germline): SGHKS, YYEKEE (reference sequence). This CDR3 is 13 amino acids long. CDR3 sequence: CASSALVSNEQFF. The CDR3 bases are TGTGCCAGCAGCGCCCTGGTGAGTAATGAGCAGTTCTTC.

J is TRBJ1-5 and V is TRBV2; 7 bases are shared with TRBD1. V shed 5 bases and J 5 bases; nucleotides not matched to a gene: 6. Germline values: CDR1 SNHLY, CDR2 FYNNEI. The CDR3 totals 14 residues. CDR3 sequence: CASSRQGFDQPQHF. The CDR3 DNA sequence: TGTGCCAGCAGTAGACAGGGTTTCGATCAGCCCCAGCATTTT.

The chain combines TRBV2 with TRBJ1-2, with no clear D. Trimming pared 3 bases from V and 7 bases from J, leaving 12 bases between. The germline gives CDR1 SNHLY, CDR2 FYNNEI. CDR3 size: 13 residues. CDR3 DNA sequence: TGTGCCAGCAGTGACAGGTGGGCGGGTGGCTACACCTTC. It encodes CASSDRWAGGYTF. Filled out from reference TRBV2 and TRBJ1-2, the complete variable domain reads EPEVTQTPSHQVTQMGQEVILRCVPISNHLYFYWYRQILGQKVEFLVSFYNNEISEKSEIFDDQFSVERPDGSNFTLKIRSTKLEDSAMYFCASSDRWAGGYTFGSGTRLTVV.

This chain joins TRBV2 and TRBJ2-2, with a tentative D call TRBD1 (6 bases). CDR1 SNHLY and CDR2 FYNNEI come from the germline V gene. V lost 6 bases and J 6 bases, leaving 14 bases between the germline ends. The CDR3 spans 14 residues. This chain's CDR3 is CASSSIEGAGELFF. In DNA form, the CDR3 reads TGTGCCAGCAGCTCGATAGAGGGGGCCGGGGAGCTGTTTTTT.